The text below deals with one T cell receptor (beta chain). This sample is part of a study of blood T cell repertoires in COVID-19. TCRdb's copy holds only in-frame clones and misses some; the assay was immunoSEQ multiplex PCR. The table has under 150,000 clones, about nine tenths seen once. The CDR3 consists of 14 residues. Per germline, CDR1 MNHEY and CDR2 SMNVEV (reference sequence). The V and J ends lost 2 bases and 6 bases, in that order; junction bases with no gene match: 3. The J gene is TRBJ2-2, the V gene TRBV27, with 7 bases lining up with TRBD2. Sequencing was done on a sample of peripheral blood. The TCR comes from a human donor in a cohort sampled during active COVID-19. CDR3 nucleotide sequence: TGTGCCAGCAGTTTAACAGGACTAGCCGGGGAGCTGTTTTTT. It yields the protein CASSLTGLAGELFF.